This passage covers 10 T cell receptor beta chains from one sample sequenced in a study of blood T cells in healthy people across ages (dated by TCRdb to between 2014 and 2017). The library was built by means of 5' RACE. The instrument was an Illumina HiSeq 2500. A second PCR of about 7 to 12 cycles was run with a J-beta primer mix and a sample-barcoded 5' primer. TCRdb cleaned the public reads at Q25 with fastp, built clones with MiXCR and kept in-frame beta chains. When rows share a CDR3 protein, they turn into one entry using the most common DNA and genes. Counted in this sample were around 1,500,000 distinct CDR3 sequences; over 25% of them appeared once. 7% to 9% of the sample is taken by the ten largest. The specimen was blood. These receptors were collected from a woman under 40 in good health.

This chain links TRBV5-6 with TRBJ2-6, with TRBD1 matching over 11 bases. V shed 4 bases and J 0 bases; nucleotides not matched to a gene: 6. Germline CDR1 and CDR2: SGHDT and YYEEEE. The CDR3 runs 18 residues. CDR3 DNA: TGTGCCAGCAGCGCCTCCGGGACAGGGGGCTCTGGGGCCAACGTCCTGACTTTC. Its protein product is CASSASGTGGSGANVLTF.

Turning to this clonotype: One end of the junction does not line up with germline, which may come from a read error. V gene TRBV3-1 combines with J gene TRBJ2-7; no reliable D call. The CDR3 is 17 residues long. Germline CDR1 reads LGHDT; CDR2 reads YNNKEL (reference sequence). DNA of the CDR3: TGTGCCAGCAGCCAAGTCGCCCTGACGCAACCTCGGTACGGGCAGTACTTC. It specifies CASSQVALTQPRYGQYF.

This clonotype appeared a few times. This chain joins TRBV6-5 and TRBJ1-5, with unresolved D. The length of the CDR3 is 16 residues. Germline V CDR1 and CDR2: MNHEY, SVGAGI. With 8 bases removed from V and 0 bases from J, the gap between germline ends came to 17 bases. The CDR3 loop is CASPREQFDSNQPQHF. The CDR3 nucleotides are TGTGCCAGCCCTCGGGAGCAGTTCGATAGCAATCAGCCCCAGCATTTT.

The rearrangement uses TRBV2 and TRBJ2-5; perhaps TRBD1 as D (5 bases). This CDR3 region has 14 residues. Trimming cost V 4 bases and J 5 bases, with 14 bases left between them. Germline V lookup: CDR1 SNHLY, CDR2 FYNNEI. The CDR3 sequence is CASSAFRAGETQYF. CDR3 coding DNA: TGTGCCAGCAGTGCCTTCAGGGCAGGGGAGACCCAGTACTTC.

This clonotype came up many times. The chain employs TRBV18 and TRBJ2-5; D remains ambiguous. Germline V gene data show CDR1 as KGHSH and CDR2 as LQKENI. This CDR3 is built from 14 residues. Trimming stripped 6 bases from V and 4 bases from J, with 15 bases between. CDR3 nucleotide sequence: TGTGCCAGCTCCCCCGGCGGCAGGAGAGAGACCCAGTACTTC. Translating gives CASSPGGRRETQYF.

Many counts were recorded for this clonotype. The genes are TRBV10-3 and TRBJ2-3, with a possible D match to TRBD2 (6 bases). The CDR3 covers 13 residues. Trimming stripped 4 bases from V and 6 bases from J, with 11 bases between. The germline gives CDR1 ENHRY, CDR2 SYGVKD. CDR3 sequence (DNA): TGTGCCATCAGTGGGACTACCCGGGATACGCAGTATTTT. The encoded protein is CAISGTTRDTQYF.

This clonotype was seen more than once but under ten times. The DNA for the CDR3 is TGCGCCAGCAGCGTGGGGACTAGCGGGGGGAGGAATGAGCAGTTCTTC. Its translation is CASSVGTSGGRNEQFF. This chain joins TRBV5-1 and TRBJ2-1; 15 bases agree with TRBD2. The CDR3 is made up of 16 amino acids. J gave up 7 bases and V 4 bases, and 6 bases lay outside the gene matches. Per the germline V gene, CDR1 is SGHRS and CDR2 is YFSETQ.

This clonotype was picked up one time. The chain recombines TRBV7-9 with TRBJ1-1, with TRBD1 as a possible D gene (5 bases). From germline, CDR1 is SEHNR and CDR2 FQNEAQ (reference sequence). The CDR3 length is 13 residues. The V and J ends lost 4 bases and 9 bases respectively, with 15 bases between them. The CDR3 protein is CASSYLQGFKAFF. The CDR3 DNA follows: TGTGCCAGCAGCTACCTGCAGGGATTTAAAGCTTTCTTT.

This clonotype occurred a few times. CDR3 region: CASSIALGTSTDTQYF. Written as DNA, the CDR3 is TGTGCCAGTAGTATAGCCCTCGGGACTAGCACAGATACGCAGTATTTT. The chain recombines TRBV19 with TRBJ2-3; TRBD2 is a possible D gene (6 bases). Germline values: CDR1 LNHDA, CDR2 SQIVND (reference sequence). The CDR3 loop spans 16 amino acids. Deletions cut 1 base from V and 0 bases from J, with 11 bases between.

In the case of this clonotype: At one end the junction does not follow the germline gene, possibly because of a read error. V gene TRBV6-1 combines with J gene TRBJ2-2; the D call may be TRBD1 or TRBD2 (6 bases each). The CDR3 is 13 amino acids. Germline loops: CDR1 MNHNS, CDR2 SASEGT. The CDR3 DNA follows: TGTGCCAGCTGGAGGGGGGACACCGGGGAGCGGTTTTTT. Translating it yields CASWRGDTGERFF.